These 9 T cell receptor beta chains were all obtained from the same sample, sequenced in a study of CD8+CD57+ T cells in acquired aplastic anemia (dated by TCRdb to 2017 to 2018). TCRdb records Illumina HiSeq 2000 as the sequencer. TCR beta VDJ combination and CDR3 sequence profiling used genomic DNA as the template. In TCRdb, the public reads were trimmed at Q25 with fastp and aligned with MiXCR, with productive beta chains retained. Rows with one shared CDR3 protein collapse into an entry with the most common genes and DNA. Recorded for this sample are under 250,000 distinct CDR3 sequences; roughly 33% of them occurred a single time. 1.1% of the sample belongs to the ten largest clones. Sequencing used sorted CD4+, CD8+, or CD8+CD57+ T cells (not recorded which) from PBMCs. Receptors were obtained from a human donor in good health, serving as a control.

This clonotype has only one observation. The junction departs from the called germline gene at one end, perhaps through a read error. V and J are TRBV7-3 and TRBJ2-2; D might be TRBD2 (7 bases). The CDR3 loop spans 13 amino acids. The germline gives CDR1 SGHTA, CDR2 FQGTGA. DNA of the CDR3: TGCGCCAGCAGCGGGGACACGCCCGGGGAGCTGTTTTTT. This encodes CASSGDTPGELFF.

The chain has TRBV2 and TRBJ2-7, with 7 positions matching TRBD1. This CDR3 contains 15 residues. Trimming took 4 bases from V and 2 from J; bases not matched to a gene: 8. Germline lookup yields CDR1 SNHLY and CDR2 FYNNEI. The CDR3 nucleotides read TGTGCCAGCAGTGGAAGGGGACAGCTAACCTACGAGCAGTACTTC. Protein: CASSGRGQLTYEQYF.

In this sample, this clonotype turned up a few times. This sequence joins TRBV7-2 and TRBJ2-5; TRBD2 matches 8 bases. The CDR3 loop spans 14 amino acids. Trimming removed 3 bases from V and 2 bases from J; junction bases left unmatched: 2. Germline V gene lookup returns CDR1 SGHTA and CDR2 FQGNSA. The CDR3 region has the DNA TGTGCCAGCAGCTTTGGCGGGGGGCAAGAGACCCAGTACTTC. This translates into CASSFGGGQETQYF.

The chain employs TRBV29-1 and TRBJ1-2, with no clear D. Germline-derived CDR1 and CDR2 are SQVTM and ANQGSEA. V was pared by 6 bases and J by 0 bases, with 8 bases between. CDR3 length equals 12 residues. The CDR3 DNA reads TGCAGCGTGAGCGGGACTAACTATGGCTACACCTTC. Residues: CSVSGTNYGYTF.

About this clonotype itself: A much more abundant neighbour one base away suggests this may be a read error. The chain has TRBV20-1 and TRBJ2-3; D may correspond to TRBD1 or TRBD2 (5 bases each). Germline CDR1 and CDR2: DFQATT and SNEGSKA (reference sequence). The CDR3 has 14 residues. CDR3 residues: CGARDLGGTDTQYF. DNA of the CDR3: TGCGGTGCTAGAGATTTGGGGGGCACAGATACGCAGTATTTT.

Comments on this clonotype: One end of the junction is discordant with germline, which a read error may explain. The chain is built from TRBV20-1 and TRBJ2-7; D is unclear. CDR1 and CDR2 from the germline V gene are DFQATT and SNEGSKA (reference sequence). The CDR3 is made up of 14 amino acids. CDR3 loop: CSAREFGSLYEQYF. The CDR3 DNA sequence: TGCAGTGCGAGAGAGTTCGGCAGCCTCTACGAGCAGTACTTC.

This sequence joins TRBV5-1 and TRBJ1-2; no clear D. Germline V gene sequence: CDR1 SGHRS, CDR2 YFSETQ. The CDR3 is 17 amino acids. Trimming stripped 4 bases from V and 0 bases from J, with 19 bases between. The DNA of the CDR3 is TGCGCCAGCAGCACGGCCTCGTTGCGAGACACTAACTATGGCTACACCTTC. It is translated as CASSTASLRDTNYGYTF. Supplemented by reference TRBV5-1 and TRBJ1-2, the full variable domain reads KAGVTQTPRYLIKTRGQQVTLSCSPISGHRSVSWYQQTPGQGLQFLFEYFSETQRNKGNFPGRFSGRQFSNSRSEMNVSTLELGDSALYLCASSTASLRDTNYGYTFGSGTRLTVV.

The V and J genes are TRBV5-5 and TRBJ1-2; D is unclear. V dropped 3 bases and J dropped 2 bases, with 5 bases sitting between them. Germline V gene sequence: CDR1 SGHKS, CDR2 YYEKEE (reference sequence). This CDR3 spans 12 amino acids. In DNA, the CDR3 is TGTGCCAGCAGCTCGGTGAACTATGGCTACACCTTC. Translating it yields CASSSVNYGYTF.

This clonotype has a count of ten or more. J is TRBJ1-1 and V is TRBV19, with D perhaps TRBD1 (6 bases). V was pared by 3 bases and J by 4 bases, with 9 bases between. Germline CDR1 LNHDA, CDR2 SQIVND (reference sequence). The length of the CDR3 is 13 residues. This CDR3 reads CASSITGPTEAFF. In nucleotides, the CDR3 is TGTGCCAGTAGTATCACAGGGCCCACTGAAGCTTTCTTT.